This T cell receptor beta chain was identified during a study of CD8 T cells in ankylosing spondylitis. Study-level findings and limits: Reports say disease-linked clones showed up significantly more in matched ankylosing spondylitis synovial fluid.

This clonotype was detected only a few times. Its antigen is unidentified. Trimming cost V 5 bases and J 6 bases, with 11 bases left between them. This CDR3 region has 12 residues. Germline assignment: CDR1 SQVTM and CDR2 ANQGSEA. Scientists made TCR beta libraries using quantitative 5'-RACE with molecular barcodes. Using its own MiXCR run on the 5' RACE reads, TCRdb lists one record per CDR3 protein. Of 30,000 to 45,000 distinct CDR3 sequences in the sample, approximately 15% are singletons; the top ten hold 35% to 50%. The rearrangement uses TRBV29-1 and TRBJ2-1; no clear D. Sequenced input: blood. The receptor's source is a male donor with ankylosing spondylitis or in good health (not recorded which). The DNA for the CDR3 is TGCAGCGTTCTGGACGGAATCAATGAGCAGTTCTTC. It specifies CSVLDGINEQFF.